This TCR beta chain was sequenced for a study of cytomegalovirus exposure and HLA in healthy donors. The study ran its PCR with 60 Vbeta and 13 Jbeta primers. Only in-frame clones appear in the TCRdb table, and some are missing; sequencing was by immunoSEQ multiplex PCR. The sample includes 150,000 or so clones, roughly 80% of them seen just once. The V gene lost 4 bases and the J gene lost 2 bases, with 16 bases spanning the gap. CDR3 size: 16 residues. The germline CDR1 and CDR2 sequences are MNHNS and SASEGT. This clone was detected only a few times. The sequencing input was PBMCs. This TCR derives from a boy aged 2 to 10 in good health and CMV-seronegative. The chain uses TRBV6-1 and TRBJ2-3; tentatively, D is TRBD1 (6 bases). The CDR3 region has the DNA TGTGCCAGCAGTGCGAAGGGGGAGAGGGTCACAGATACGCAGTATTTT. This sequence encodes CASSAKGERVTDTQYF.